This T cell receptor (beta chain) came from a study of blood T cell repertoires in COVID-19. Study at large: COVID-19 samples collected from the United States, Italy and Spain covered acute and convalescent phases.

This table comes from immunoSEQ multiplex PCR, and its TCRdb copy is limited to in-frame clones, with some not included. The data hold approximately 300,000 clones, with roughly nine tenths observed a single time. Participant reports of clinical history set cohort assignment. V was cut by 3 bases and J by 0 bases, with 13 bases left in between. The CDR3 runs to 16 residues. From germline, CDR1 is SGDLS and CDR2 YYNGEE. Sequencing input: PBMCs or T cells enriched from blood (not recorded which). This TCR was sampled from a man in his fifties or sixties who had recovered from COVID-19. The gene calls are TRBV9 and TRBJ1-3; D is uncertain. CDR3 nucleotides: TGTGCCAGCAGCGGTCGGGTGGAGAGCTCTGGAAACACCATATATTTT. As protein: CASSGRVESSGNTIYF.